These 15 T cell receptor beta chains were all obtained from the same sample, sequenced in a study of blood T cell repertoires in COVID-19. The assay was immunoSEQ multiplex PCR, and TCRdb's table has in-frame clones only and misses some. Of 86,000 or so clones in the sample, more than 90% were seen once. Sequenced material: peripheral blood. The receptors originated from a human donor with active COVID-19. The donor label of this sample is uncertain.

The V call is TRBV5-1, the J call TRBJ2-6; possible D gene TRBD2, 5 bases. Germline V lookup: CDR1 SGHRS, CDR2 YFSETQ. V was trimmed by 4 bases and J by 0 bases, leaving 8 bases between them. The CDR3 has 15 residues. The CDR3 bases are TGCGCCAGCAGCGGTACTAGCTCTGGGGCCAACGTCCTGACTTTC. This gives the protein CASSGTSSGANVLTF.

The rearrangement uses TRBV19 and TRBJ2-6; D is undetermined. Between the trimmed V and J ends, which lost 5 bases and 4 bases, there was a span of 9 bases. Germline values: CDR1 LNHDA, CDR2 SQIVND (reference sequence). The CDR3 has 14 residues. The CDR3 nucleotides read TGTGCCAGTAGTTCGTGGCCGGGGGCCAACGTCCTGACTTTC. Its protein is CASSSWPGANVLTF.

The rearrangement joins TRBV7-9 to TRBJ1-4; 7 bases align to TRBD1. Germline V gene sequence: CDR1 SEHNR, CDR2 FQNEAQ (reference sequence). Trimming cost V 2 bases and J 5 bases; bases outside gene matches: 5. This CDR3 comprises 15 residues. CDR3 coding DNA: TGTGCCAGCAGCTTACTGGGCAGGGGGAATGAAAAACTGTTTTTT. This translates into CASSLLGRGNEKLFF.

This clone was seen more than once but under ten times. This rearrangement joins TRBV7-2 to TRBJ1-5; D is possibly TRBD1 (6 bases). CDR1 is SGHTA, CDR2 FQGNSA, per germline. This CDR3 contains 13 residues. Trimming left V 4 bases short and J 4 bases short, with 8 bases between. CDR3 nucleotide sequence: TGTGCCAGCAGCTATCAGGGGAATCAGCCCCAGCATTTT. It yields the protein CASSYQGNQPQHF.

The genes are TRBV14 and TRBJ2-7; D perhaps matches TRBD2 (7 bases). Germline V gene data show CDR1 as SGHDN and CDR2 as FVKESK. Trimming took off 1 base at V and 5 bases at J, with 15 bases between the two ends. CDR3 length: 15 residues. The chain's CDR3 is CASSQVTGGKNEQYF. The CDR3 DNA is TGTGCCAGCAGCCAAGTAACGGGGGGCAAGAACGAGCAGTACTTC.

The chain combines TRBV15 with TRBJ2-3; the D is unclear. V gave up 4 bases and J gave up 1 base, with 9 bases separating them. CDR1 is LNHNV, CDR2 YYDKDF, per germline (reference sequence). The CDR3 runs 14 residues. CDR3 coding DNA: TGTGCCACCAGCATCAGGTCCGGCACAGATACGCAGTATTTT. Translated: CATSIRSGTDTQYF.

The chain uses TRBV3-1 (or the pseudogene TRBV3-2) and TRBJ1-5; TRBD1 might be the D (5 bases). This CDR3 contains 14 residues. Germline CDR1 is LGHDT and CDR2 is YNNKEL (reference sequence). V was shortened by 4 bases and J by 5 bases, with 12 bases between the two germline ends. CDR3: CASSPSGLYQPQHF. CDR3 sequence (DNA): TGTGCCAGCAGCCCGTCAGGGTTGTATCAGCCCCAGCATTTT.

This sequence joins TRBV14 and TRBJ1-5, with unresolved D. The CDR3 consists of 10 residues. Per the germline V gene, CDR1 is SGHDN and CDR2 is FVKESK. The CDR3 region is CAYSYQPQHF. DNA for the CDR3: TGTGCTTACAGCTATCAGCCCCAGCATTTT.

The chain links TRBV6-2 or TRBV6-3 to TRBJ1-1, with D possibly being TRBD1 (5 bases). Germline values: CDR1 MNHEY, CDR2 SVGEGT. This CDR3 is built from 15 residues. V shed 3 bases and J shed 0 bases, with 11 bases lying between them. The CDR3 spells CASSYSVGVNTEAFF. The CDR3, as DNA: TGTGCCAGCAGTTATTCTGTAGGGGTGAACACTGAAGCTTTCTTT.

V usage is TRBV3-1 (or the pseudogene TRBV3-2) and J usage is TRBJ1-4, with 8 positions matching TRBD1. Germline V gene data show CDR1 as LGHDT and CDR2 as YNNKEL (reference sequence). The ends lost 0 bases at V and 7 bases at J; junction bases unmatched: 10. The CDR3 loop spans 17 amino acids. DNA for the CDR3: TGTGCCAGCAGCCAAGACCCCACAGGGGGAATCCCTGAAAAACTGTTTTTT. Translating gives CASSQDPTGGIPEKLFF.

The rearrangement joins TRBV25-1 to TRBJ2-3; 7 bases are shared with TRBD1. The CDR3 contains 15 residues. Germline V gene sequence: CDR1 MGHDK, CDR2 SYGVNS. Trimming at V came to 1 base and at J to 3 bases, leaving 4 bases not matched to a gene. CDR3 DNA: TGTGCCAGCAGTGAATGGACAGGCGGGACAGATACGCAGTATTTT. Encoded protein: CASSEWTGGTDTQYF.

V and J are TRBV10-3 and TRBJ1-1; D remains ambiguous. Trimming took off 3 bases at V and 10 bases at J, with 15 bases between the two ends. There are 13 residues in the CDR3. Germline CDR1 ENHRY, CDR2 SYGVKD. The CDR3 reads CAISDSSLSRAFF. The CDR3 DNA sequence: TGTGCCATCAGTGACAGTAGCCTAAGTCGAGCTTTCTTT.

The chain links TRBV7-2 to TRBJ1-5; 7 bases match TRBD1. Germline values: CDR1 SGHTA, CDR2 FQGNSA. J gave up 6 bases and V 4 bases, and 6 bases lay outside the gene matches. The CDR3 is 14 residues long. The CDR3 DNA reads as TGTGCCAGCAGCTCGAACAGGGGTATTCAGCCCCAGCATTTT. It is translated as CASSSNRGIQPQHF. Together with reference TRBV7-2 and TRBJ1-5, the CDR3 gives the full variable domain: GAGVSQSPSNKVTEKGKDVELRCDPISGHTALYWYRQSLGQGLEFLIYFQGNSAPDKSGLPSDRFSAERTGGSVSTLTIQRTQQEDSAVYLCASSSNRGIQPQHFGDGTRLSIL.

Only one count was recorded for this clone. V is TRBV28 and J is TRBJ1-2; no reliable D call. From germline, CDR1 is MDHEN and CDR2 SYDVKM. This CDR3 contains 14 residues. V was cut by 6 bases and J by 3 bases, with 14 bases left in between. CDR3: CASRREGLDYGYTF. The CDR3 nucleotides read TGTGCCAGCAGGCGTGAGGGATTGGACTATGGCTACACCTTC.

CDR3 in DNA: TGTGCCAGCCGCCCCAGCGGATCCTACGAGCAGTACTTC. Its translation is CASRPSGSYEQYF. This chain connects TRBV25-1 to TRBJ2-7; D perhaps matches TRBD2 (5 bases). Germline CDR1 is MGHDK and CDR2 is SYGVNS. V was shortened by 8 bases and J by 1 base, with 12 bases between the two germline ends. The CDR3 totals 13 residues.